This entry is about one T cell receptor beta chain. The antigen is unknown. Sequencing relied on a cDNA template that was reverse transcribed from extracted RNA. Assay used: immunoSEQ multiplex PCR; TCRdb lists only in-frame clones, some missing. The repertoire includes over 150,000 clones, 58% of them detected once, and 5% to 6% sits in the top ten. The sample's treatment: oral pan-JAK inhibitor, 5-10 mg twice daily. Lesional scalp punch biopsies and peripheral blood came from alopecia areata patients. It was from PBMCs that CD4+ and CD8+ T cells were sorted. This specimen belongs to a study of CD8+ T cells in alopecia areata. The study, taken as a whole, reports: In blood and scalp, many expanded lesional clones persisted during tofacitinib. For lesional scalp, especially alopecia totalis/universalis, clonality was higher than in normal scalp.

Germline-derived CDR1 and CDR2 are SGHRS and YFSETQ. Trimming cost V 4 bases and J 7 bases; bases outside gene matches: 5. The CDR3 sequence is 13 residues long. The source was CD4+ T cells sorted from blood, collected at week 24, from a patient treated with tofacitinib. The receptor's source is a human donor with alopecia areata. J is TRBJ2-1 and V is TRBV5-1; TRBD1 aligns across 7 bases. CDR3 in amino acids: CASSERQGNEQFF. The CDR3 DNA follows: TGCGCCAGCAGCGAGAGACAGGGTAATGAGCAGTTCTTC. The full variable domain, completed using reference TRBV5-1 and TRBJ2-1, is KAGVTQTPRYLIKTRGQQVTLSCSPISGHRSVSWYQQTPGQGLQFLFEYFSETQRNKGNFPGRFSGRQFSNSRSEMNVSTLELGDSALYLCASSERQGNEQFFGPGTRLTVL.